This record covers a single T cell receptor beta chain. Its matching antigen is unknown. There are 14 residues in the CDR3. Per the germline V gene, CDR1 is SNHLY and CDR2 is FYNNEI. Trimming took 4 bases from V and 5 from J; bases not matched to a gene: 4. This specimen belongs to a study of post-analysis software for immune sequencing data. The TCR beta cDNA libraries contained unique molecular identifiers. A single record per CDR3 protein comes from TCRdb applying MiXCR to the PCR reads. Of over 300,000 distinct CDR3 sequences detected, less than 40% appear once; the ten largest clones hold around an eighth. Study results and caveats: There were four or five TRBV segments more frequent in patients than controls, and TRBV5-6, TRBV5-1 and TRBV20-1 were among them. Compared against controls, patients with multiple sclerosis displayed significantly lower normalized Chao1 diversity.

The rearrangement joins TRBV2 to TRBJ2-1; 8 bases line up with TRBD2. Sequencing was done on a sample of blood. The source is a girl aged 5 to 17 with multiple sclerosis. The CDR3 loop reads CASSGVAGNNEQFF. CDR3 nucleotide sequence: TGTGCCAGCAGTGGGGTAGCGGGGAACAATGAGCAGTTCTTC.